These T cell receptor beta chains were read from a single sample in a study of blood T cell repertoires in COVID-19. The assay was immunoSEQ multiplex PCR, and TCRdb's table has in-frame clones only and misses some. The table records just over 45,000 clones, over 80% of them present only once. The sequenced sample consisted of peripheral blood. These receptors were collected from a human donor in a cohort sampled during active COVID-19. The CDR3 runs from the conserved cysteine through the conserved F or W. Fields, in order: D gene, J gene, clone size, V gene, CDR3 DNA, CDR3 protein. D genes are given only for firm matches. Clone size, where shown, is once, few, many, or a class for clones that have expanded.

d_call: .
j_call: TRBJ1-3
clone_size: .
v_call: TRBV9
cdr3_nt: TGTGCCAGCAGCCAGGGTTCCATCTCTGGAAACACCATATATTTT
cdr3_aa: CASSQGSISGNTIYF

d_call: .
j_call: TRBJ1-5
clone_size: once
v_call: TRBV7-3
cdr3_nt: TGTGCCAGCAGCTTATATGAGGCACAGCCCCAGCATTTT
cdr3_aa: CASSLYEAQPQHF

d_call: TRBD1
j_call: TRBJ2-2
clone_size: .
v_call: TRBV14
cdr3_nt: TGTGCCAGCAGCCAAAACAGGGGTAGGGCACCCGGGGAGCTGTTTTTT
cdr3_aa: CASSQNRGRAPGELFF

d_call: .
j_call: TRBJ2-3
clone_size: .
v_call: TRBV7-9
cdr3_nt: TGTGCCAGCAGCCCAGACGGCGGGGGCACAGATACGCAGTATTTT
cdr3_aa: CASSPDGGGTDTQYF

d_call: TRBD2
j_call: TRBJ2-7
clone_size: .
v_call: TRBV9
cdr3_nt: TGTGCCAGCAGCGCGCGGGGCGGGAGGGCCGGCGAGCAGTACTTC
cdr3_aa: CASSARGGRAGEQYF

d_call: .
j_call: TRBJ2-5
clone_size: .
v_call: TRBV14
cdr3_nt: TGTGCCAGCAGCGGCTCGGGTGCCGGTGAAGAGACCCAGTACTTC
cdr3_aa: CASSGSGAGEETQYF

d_call: TRBD2
j_call: TRBJ2-7
clone_size: .
v_call: TRBV6-5
cdr3_nt: TGTGCCAGCAGTAAAACTAGCGGAGGGTGGCACGAGCAGTACTTC
cdr3_aa: CASSKTSGGWHEQYF

d_call: .
j_call: TRBJ1-6
clone_size: few
v_call: TRBV19
cdr3_nt: TGTGCCAGTAGTGGGCAGGGGACCTTTAATTCACCCCTCCACTTT
cdr3_aa: CASSGQGTFNSPLHF

d_call: .
j_call: TRBJ1-5
clone_size: few
v_call: TRBV6-6
cdr3_nt: TGTGCCAGCAGTTACGCGGAGATTAATCAGCCCCAGCATTTT
cdr3_aa: CASSYAEINQPQHF

d_call: TRBD1
j_call: TRBJ2-2
clone_size: .
v_call: TRBV11-2
cdr3_nt: TGTGCCAGCAGCTTCGACAGGGTTGTGGGGCCGAACGCCGGGGAGCTGTTTTTT
cdr3_aa: CASSFDRVVGPNAGELFF

d_call: .
j_call: TRBJ2-7
clone_size: .
v_call: TRBV18
cdr3_nt: TGTGCCAGCTCAGCGGTCGACGGAGGCGAGCAGTACTTC
cdr3_aa: CASSAVDGGEQYF

d_call: .
j_call: TRBJ2-7
clone_size: once
v_call: TRBV5-1
cdr3_nt: TGCGCCAGCAGCTTGGGGGGAGACTACGAGCAGTACTTC
cdr3_aa: CASSLGGDYEQYF

d_call: TRBD2
j_call: TRBJ2-7
clone_size: .
v_call: TRBV28
cdr3_nt: TGTGCCAGCAGTTTCGCGGGAGCCCGCTACGAGCAGTACTTC
cdr3_aa: CASSFAGARYEQYF

d_call: .
j_call: TRBJ2-1
clone_size: once
v_call: TRBV28
cdr3_nt: TGTGCCAGCAGTCACATCAGGACTGGGAGCTCCTACAATGAGCAGTTCTTC
cdr3_aa: CASSHIRTGSSYNEQFF

d_call: TRBD2
j_call: TRBJ2-2
clone_size: .
v_call: TRBV6-5
cdr3_nt: TGTGCCAGCAGTTACCACCTAGCGGCCACCGGGGAGCTGTTTTTT
cdr3_aa: CASSYHLAATGELFF

d_call: .
j_call: TRBJ2-5
clone_size: .
v_call: TRBV3-1/TRBV3-2
cdr3_nt: TGTGCCAGCAGCCGCGGCGGGGAGACCCAGTACTTC
cdr3_aa: CASSRGGETQYF

d_call: TRBD2
j_call: TRBJ2-1
clone_size: .
v_call: TRBV5-5
cdr3_nt: TGTGCCAGCAGCGGGAGGGACGGACGCTCCTACAATGAGCAGTTCTTC
cdr3_aa: CASSGRDGRSYNEQFF

d_call: .
j_call: TRBJ2-7
clone_size: .
v_call: TRBV28
cdr3_nt: TGTGCCAGCAGCCTGGGACACCCGAGCTCCTACGAGCAGTACTTC
cdr3_aa: CASSLGHPSSYEQYF

d_call: TRBD2
j_call: TRBJ2-7
clone_size: .
v_call: TRBV10-3
cdr3_nt: TGTGCCATCAGTGCCCTAGCGGGAAGTTCCCTCGAGCAGTACTTC
cdr3_aa: CAISALAGSSLEQYF

d_call: TRBD2
j_call: TRBJ2-5
clone_size: .
v_call: TRBV2
cdr3_nt: TGTGCCAGCAGTGAAGTGGGACTAGGGGCAGAGACCCAGTACTTC
cdr3_aa: CASSEVGLGAETQYF

d_call: TRBD2
j_call: TRBJ2-7
clone_size: .
v_call: TRBV7-2
cdr3_nt: TGTGCCAGCAGCTCAGCGGGAGGGCCCTACGAGCAGTACTTC
cdr3_aa: CASSSAGGPYEQYF

d_call: .
j_call: TRBJ1-5
clone_size: .
v_call: TRBV7-9
cdr3_nt: TGTGCCAGCAGCAACGACAGACCAAATCAGCCCCAGCATTTT
cdr3_aa: CASSNDRPNQPQHF

d_call: .
j_call: TRBJ1-1
clone_size: .
v_call: TRBV5-5
cdr3_nt: TGTGCCAGCAGCGCGCAGGGGCTAAACACTGAAGCTTTCTTT
cdr3_aa: CASSAQGLNTEAFF

d_call: .
j_call: TRBJ2-1
clone_size: .
v_call: TRBV27
cdr3_nt: TGTGCCAGCAGTTTAGTCCCGGAGGTGAGGGATGAGCAGTTCTTC
cdr3_aa: CASSLVPEVRDEQFF

d_call: .
j_call: TRBJ2-1
clone_size: .
v_call: TRBV21-1
cdr3_nt: TGTGCCAGCAGCCCCTTGAGACTCGAGAATGAGCAGTTCTTC
cdr3_aa: CASSPLRLENEQFF

d_call: TRBD1
j_call: TRBJ1-4
clone_size: .
v_call: TRBV5-1
cdr3_nt: TGCGCCAGCAGCTTATCAGGGGGCGAGGCTGAAAAACTGTTTTTT
cdr3_aa: CASSLSGGEAEKLFF

d_call: TRBD1
j_call: TRBJ2-2
clone_size: .
v_call: TRBV3-1/TRBV3-2
cdr3_nt: TGTGCCAGCAGCCAAGGCTACCTATGGGGACAGATATTCACCGGGGAGCTGTTTTTT
cdr3_aa: CASSQGYLWGQIFTGELFF

d_call: .
j_call: TRBJ2-5
clone_size: once
v_call: TRBV4-1
cdr3_nt: TGCGCCAACCGGTACCGGGAGACCCAGTACTTC
cdr3_aa: CANRYRETQYF

d_call: TRBD2
j_call: TRBJ2-7
clone_size: .
v_call: TRBV4-2
cdr3_nt: TGTGCCAGCAGCCAAGCGGGACTAGCGGGCCTATACGAGCAGTACTTC
cdr3_aa: CASSQAGLAGLYEQYF

d_call: .
j_call: TRBJ2-7
clone_size: .
v_call: TRBV2
cdr3_nt: TGTGCCAGCAGTGACAACCGGCAGGGTGGTTATATCGAGCAGTACTTC
cdr3_aa: CASSDNRQGGYIEQYF

d_call: .
j_call: TRBJ2-7
clone_size: .
v_call: TRBV4-1
cdr3_nt: TGCGCCAGCAGCCAAGAAAGAGTAGCGCTCTACGAGCAGTACTTC
cdr3_aa: CASSQERVALYEQYF

d_call: TRBD2
j_call: TRBJ2-2
clone_size: .
v_call: TRBV27
cdr3_nt: TGTGCCAGCAGTTTAAAGCTAGCGGGAGTGCCAGTAACCGGGGAGCTGTTTTTT
cdr3_aa: CASSLKLAGVPVTGELFF

d_call: .
j_call: TRBJ2-3
clone_size: .
v_call: TRBV4-3
cdr3_nt: TGCGCCAGCAGCCACACAGGGACGAGCACAGATACGCAGTATTTT
cdr3_aa: CASSHTGTSTDTQYF

d_call: TRBD2
j_call: TRBJ2-1
clone_size: .
v_call: TRBV5-1
cdr3_nt: TGCGCCAGCAGCTCAACGGGGGGCTCCTACAATGAGCAGTTCTTC
cdr3_aa: CASSSTGGSYNEQFF

d_call: TRBD1
j_call: TRBJ2-5
clone_size: .
v_call: TRBV2
cdr3_nt: TGTGCCAGCAGTGAAGTTTATGGGACAGGGGGAGAGACCCAGTACTTC
cdr3_aa: CASSEVYGTGGETQYF

d_call: .
j_call: TRBJ1-5
clone_size: few
v_call: TRBV21-1
cdr3_nt: TGTGCCAGCAGCGGAGGACAGGGGGCCAATCAGCCCCAGCATTTT
cdr3_aa: CASSGGQGANQPQHF

d_call: .
j_call: TRBJ1-4
clone_size: .
v_call: TRBV27
cdr3_nt: TGTGCCAGCAGTCAGCGGACAGCGAGTAATGAAAAACTGTTTTTT
cdr3_aa: CASSQRTASNEKLFF

d_call: .
j_call: TRBJ2-7
clone_size: once
v_call: TRBV29-1
cdr3_nt: TGCAGCGATCGACTAGTGACGTCCTACGAGCAGTACTTC
cdr3_aa: CSDRLVTSYEQYF

d_call: TRBD2
j_call: TRBJ2-7
clone_size: .
v_call: TRBV27
cdr3_nt: TGTGCCAGCAGAGATATAGCGGGAGTGCCCTACGAGCAGTACTTC
cdr3_aa: CASRDIAGVPYEQYF

d_call: TRBD2
j_call: TRBJ2-5
clone_size: .
v_call: TRBV27
cdr3_nt: TGTGCCAGCAGTTTGACTAGCGGGCCACAAGAGACCCAGTACTTC
cdr3_aa: CASSLTSGPQETQYF

d_call: TRBD1
j_call: TRBJ2-7
clone_size: .
v_call: TRBV6-2/TRBV6-3
cdr3_nt: TGTGCCAGCAGTTACCGGAAGGACAGGGAATACGAGCAGTACTTC
cdr3_aa: CASSYRKDREYEQYF

d_call: .
j_call: TRBJ1-5
clone_size: .
v_call: TRBV6-5
cdr3_nt: TGTGCCAGCAGTTCCGCTGCGGGGAAGCAGCCCCAGCATTTT
cdr3_aa: CASSSAAGKQPQHF

d_call: TRBD2
j_call: TRBJ2-3
clone_size: .
v_call: TRBV2
cdr3_nt: TGTGCCAGCAGAGCGAGATTAGCGGGAGGCCGCACAGATACGCAGTATTTT
cdr3_aa: CASRARLAGGRTDTQYF

d_call: .
j_call: TRBJ2-1
clone_size: .
v_call: TRBV21-1
cdr3_nt: TGTGCCAGCACGGGGAGCGGGAGGGCCCTGAGCTCCTACAATGAGCAGTTCTTC
cdr3_aa: CASTGSGRALSSYNEQFF

d_call: .
j_call: TRBJ2-7
clone_size: .
v_call: TRBV2
cdr3_nt: TGTGCCAGCAGGTTTGGAGGGAACTACGAGCAGTACTTC
cdr3_aa: CASRFGGNYEQYF

d_call: .
j_call: TRBJ2-1
clone_size: .
v_call: TRBV2
cdr3_nt: TGTGCCAGCAGTACCTCCTCAGCGCATGGGAATGAGCAGTTCTTC
cdr3_aa: CASSTSSAHGNEQFF

d_call: .
j_call: TRBJ2-6
clone_size: .
v_call: TRBV6-5
cdr3_nt: TGTGCCAGCAGAATAGCTGCGGGGGCCAACGTCCTGACTTTC
cdr3_aa: CASRIAAGANVLTF

d_call: .
j_call: TRBJ1-5
clone_size: .
v_call: TRBV7-9
cdr3_nt: TGTGCCAGCAGCTTAGACGGAGGGAGCAATCAGCCCCAGCATTTT
cdr3_aa: CASSLDGGSNQPQHF

d_call: .
j_call: TRBJ1-2
clone_size: once
v_call: TRBV7-9
cdr3_nt: TGTGCCAGCAGCCGTGAGGGCCGGGGGGAAGGCTACACCTTC
cdr3_aa: CASSREGRGEGYTF

d_call: .
j_call: TRBJ1-1
clone_size: .
v_call: TRBV28
cdr3_nt: TGTGCCAGCAGCCAACAGGTCGGGTACACTGAAGCTTTCTTT
cdr3_aa: CASSQQVGYTEAFF

d_call: TRBD2
j_call: TRBJ2-7
clone_size: .
v_call: TRBV28
cdr3_nt: TGTGCCAGCAGCACTAGCGGGAGGCCTATAGCCGAGCAGTACTTC
cdr3_aa: CASSTSGRPIAEQYF